This TCR beta chain was retrieved from a study of OX40 agonist ivuxolimab in advanced cancers. Study-level background: In this cohort, patients received ivuxolimab, an agonistic anti-OX40 (CD134) antibody.

Here immunoSEQ multiplex PCR was the method, and the copy in TCRdb shows in-frame clones only, minus some. The sample yields about 77,000 clones, around nine tenths seen once. The CDR3 extends over 18 amino acids. V lost 0 bases and J 0 bases, leaving 12 bases between the germline ends. Germline V CDR1 and CDR2: MGHDK, SYGVNS. This chain links TRBV25-1 with TRBJ2-6; TRBD2 might be the D (5 bases). This sequence was found in an adult with an advanced solid tumor such as melanoma, head and neck, liver or kidney cancer. The specimen comprised CD4+ or CD8+ T cells sorted from blood, sampled in a trial of the OX40 agonist ivuxolimab. CDR3 sequence reads: CASSEYRGAGSGANVLTF. The CDR3 nucleotides read TGTGCCAGCAGTGAATATAGAGGTGCGGGCTCTGGGGCCAACGTCCTGACTTTC.